These 23 T cell receptor beta chains came from one sample sequenced in a study of early stage breast cancer tumors. Some clones are missing from TCRdb's copy, which holds only in-frame ones; the method was immunoSEQ multiplex PCR. The sample consists of about 72,000 clones, more than 65% of them appearing once. The sequencing sample was made of blood. All receptors come from a person aged 55 to 75 with breast cancer.

This clone has a handful of counts. The chain links TRBV5-5 to TRBJ1-5; 7 bases are a match to TRBD1. With 3 bases clipped from V and 11 bases from J, the junction kept 11 bases outside the gene matches. The CDR3 is made up of 14 amino acids. Germline V CDR1 and CDR2: SGHKS, YYEKEE (reference sequence). The CDR3 DNA is TGTGCCAGCAGCTGGGGGGGGACAGAAACCACCCAGCATTTT. Translation: CASSWGGTETTQHF. The full variable domain, rest sourced from reference TRBV5-5 and TRBJ1-5, is DAGVTQSPTHLIKTRGQQVTLRCSPISGHKSVSWYQQVLGQGPQFIFQYYEKEERGRGNFPDRFSARQFPNYSSELNVNALLLGDSALYLCASSWGGTETTQHFGDGTRLSIL.

As DNA, the CDR3 is TGCGCCAGCAGCAGCGGGGATCATACAGGGAGGTGGCATTCACCCCTCCACTTT. Its translation is CASSSGDHTGRWHSPLHF. This chain uses TRBV5-1 with TRBJ1-6; D might be TRBD1 (6 bases). Germline V lookup: CDR1 SGHRS, CDR2 YFSETQ. Trimming pared 4 bases from V and 8 bases from J, leaving 25 bases between. The CDR3 contains 18 residues.

V is TRBV9 and J is TRBJ2-7, with unresolved D. Trimming shortened V by 4 bases and J by 3 bases, and 17 bases separated the two germline ends. Germline V lookup: CDR1 SGDLS, CDR2 YYNGEE. The CDR3 extends over 15 amino acids. CDR3 sequence: CASSLDPFTGYEQYF. For the CDR3, the DNA is TGTGCCAGCAGCCTCGATCCCTTCACCGGCTACGAGCAGTACTTC.

This chain uses TRBV5-1 with TRBJ2-3, with D unclear. Trimming left V 4 bases short and J 4 bases short, with 13 bases between. The CDR3 contains 14 residues. Germline V gene sequence: CDR1 SGHRS, CDR2 YFSETQ. The CDR3 sequence: CASSEGLGADTQYF. The CDR3, as DNA: TGCGCCAGCAGCGAAGGGCTTGGGGCAGATACGCAGTATTTT.

This clone was picked up one time. V gene TRBV5-4 combines with J gene TRBJ2-1; D might be TRBD1 (6 bases). The CDR3 consists of 14 residues. Germline-derived CDR1 and CDR2 are SGHNT and YYREEE (reference sequence). Trimming took off 4 bases at V and 6 bases at J, with 14 bases between the two ends. This chain's CDR3 is CASSLPTGSNEQFF. CDR3 nucleotide sequence: TGTGCCAGCAGCCTCCCCACAGGGAGCAATGAGCAGTTCTTC.

This clone was seen a handful of times. The chain employs TRBV10-3 and TRBJ1-4; 8 bases line up with TRBD1. The trim removed 9 bases at V and 5 bases at J, leaving 8 bases unmatched. This CDR3 has 14 amino acids. Per germline, CDR1 ENHRY and CDR2 SYGVKD. CDR3 in amino acids: CAISDRAENEKLFF. The CDR3 DNA follows: TGTGCCATTTCGGACAGGGCCGAGAATGAAAAACTGTTTTTT.

J is TRBJ1-5 and V is TRBV4-2; TRBD1 might be the D (6 bases). The V end lost 4 bases, the J end lost 0 bases, and 13 bases lay between the germline ends. This CDR3 spans 16 amino acids. The germline V gene encodes CDR1 LGHNA and CDR2 YNFKEQ. CDR3 in amino acids: CASSRQVLNSNQPQHF. The CDR3 DNA sequence: TGTGCCAGCAGCCGACAGGTGCTTAATAGCAATCAGCCCCAGCATTTT.

This clone was counted only a few times. The chain has TRBV5-6 and TRBJ2-3, with unresolved D. The CDR3 has 14 amino acids. Germline values: CDR1 SGHDT, CDR2 YYEEEE. V gave up 3 bases and J gave up 4 bases, with 12 bases separating them. In nucleotides, the CDR3 is TGTGCCAGCAGCTCACTGACCGAGGCAGATACGCAGTATTTT. Translation gives CASSSLTEADTQYF. The whole variable domain, filled in from reference TRBV5-6 and TRBJ2-3, reads DAGVTQSPTHLIKTRGQQVTLRCSPKSGHDTVSWYQQALGQGPQFIFQYYEEEERQRGNFPDRFSGHQFPNYSSELNVNALLLGDSALYLCASSSLTEADTQYFGPGTRLTVL.

The chain joins TRBV6-5 to TRBJ2-5; no reliable D call. Trimming stripped 5 bases from V and 4 bases from J, with 11 bases between. The germline gives CDR1 MNHEY, CDR2 SVGAGI. The CDR3 has 13 residues. CDR3 loop: CASSGTTLETQYF. In DNA form, the CDR3 reads TGTGCCAGCAGTGGAACTACCTTAGAGACCCAGTACTTC.

The table lists this clone with a few counts. The V and J genes are TRBV25-1 and TRBJ2-7; a possible D gene is TRBD2 (5 bases). From germline, CDR1 is MGHDK and CDR2 SYGVNS. The CDR3 sequence is 12 residues long. Between the trimmed V and J ends, which lost 6 bases and 6 bases, there was a span of 12 bases. The CDR3 region has the DNA TGTGCCAGCAGACGCGGGTCGTCCGAGCAGTACTTC. Translation gives CASRRGSSEQYF.

This chain uses TRBV7-7 with TRBJ2-5; D tentatively fits TRBD1 or TRBD2 (6 bases each). Per the germline V gene, CDR1 is SSHAT and CDR2 is FNYEAQ (reference sequence). This CDR3 contains 14 residues. The CDR3: CASGPGAGQETQYF. The CDR3 coding sequence is TGTGCTAGCGGTCCGGGGGCAGGCCAAGAGACCCAGTACTTC. Supplemented by reference TRBV7-7 and TRBJ2-5, the full variable domain reads GAGVSQSPRYKVTKRGQDVTLRCDPISSHATLYWYQQALGQGPEFLTYFNYEAQPDKSGLPSDRFSAERPEGSISTLTIQRTEQRDSAMYRCASGPGAGQETQYFGPGTRLLVL.

The table lists this clone with a count of one. The rearrangement links TRBV10-3 to TRBJ1-2; D remains ambiguous. Trimming removed 0 bases at V and 6 bases at J, with 14 bases between. From germline, CDR1 is ENHRY and CDR2 SYGVKD. This CDR3 is built from 15 residues. The CDR3 DNA is TGTGCCATCAGTGAGTCTCCAGGTTACTTGAATGGCTACACCTTC. Translated: CAISESPGYLNGYTF.

This rearrangement joins TRBV5-1 to TRBJ1-4; D possibly corresponds to TRBD1 (5 bases). This CDR3 has 15 amino acids. V dropped 0 bases and J dropped 8 bases, with 14 bases sitting between them. Germline values: CDR1 SGHRS, CDR2 YFSETQ. For the CDR3, the DNA is TGCGCCAGCAGCTTGGGTCCAGGGCTTGGCGAAAAACTGTTTTTT. This gives the protein CASSLGPGLGEKLFF.

As regards this clone: The sample contains more than one DNA sequence encoding this CDR3. This chain joins TRBV27 and TRBJ2-6; D may be TRBD1 (6 bases). V was clipped by 7 bases and J by 1 base, with 11 bases between them. The CDR3 has 15 amino acids. The germline V gene has CDR1 MNHEY and CDR2 SMNVEV (reference sequence). The CDR3 DNA is TGTGCCAGCACCGCCCAGGGGTCTGGGGCCAACGTCCTGACTTTC. It codes for CASTAQGSGANVLTF.

The rearrangement links TRBV7-2 to TRBJ1-6; D is unresolved. Between the trimmed V and J ends, which lost 1 base and 9 bases, there was a span of 13 bases. This CDR3 contains 15 residues. Germline-derived CDR1 and CDR2 are SGHTA and FQGNSA. CDR3 loop: CASSLGTGMLSPLHF. CDR3 DNA: TGTGCCAGCAGCTTAGGGACCGGCATGCTTTCACCCCTCCACTTT. Full variable domain (remainder filled in from reference TRBV7-2 and TRBJ1-6): GAGVSQSPSNKVTEKGKDVELRCDPISGHTALYWYRQSLGQGLEFLIYFQGNSAPDKSGLPSDRFSAERTGGSVSTLTIQRTQQEDSAVYLCASSLGTGMLSPLHFGNGTRLTVT.

The chain uses TRBV7-8 and TRBJ2-7; unclear D gene. Germline V gene data show CDR1 as SGHVS and CDR2 as FQNEAQ. This CDR3 spans 14 amino acids. Trimming took 0 bases from V and 2 from J, leaving 8 bases between them. In nucleotides, the CDR3 is TGTGCCAGCAGCTTAGCGGGTGCTACCTACGAGCAGTACTTC. Its protein product is CASSLAGATYEQYF.

The chain carries TRBV5-1 and TRBJ2-2; 8 positions match TRBD1. CDR1 is SGHRS, CDR2 YFSETQ, per germline. This CDR3 contains 13 residues. The V segment lost 5 bases and the J segment 7 bases; nucleotides outside the gene matches: 4. CDR3 nucleotides: TGCGCCAGCAGGACAGGGGAAAACGGGGAGCTGTTTTTT. Translation: CASRTGENGELFF.

This clone was observed once. This chain links TRBV2 with TRBJ1-3; D is ambiguous. V was trimmed by 8 bases and J by 0 bases, leaving 11 bases between them. CDR3 size: 14 residues. CDR1 is SNHLY, CDR2 FYNNEI, per germline. The CDR3 DNA reads as TGTGCCAGCCGAGGAGACGCCTCTGGAAACACCATATATTTT. It specifies CASRGDASGNTIYF.

The V and J genes are TRBV30 and TRBJ2-3; D gene uncertain. CDR1 and CDR2 from the germline V gene are GTSNPN and SVGIG (reference sequence). Trimming stripped 7 bases from V and 0 bases from J, with 14 bases between. The CDR3 runs to 14 residues. The CDR3 DNA is TGTGCCTTCTCTACGGTACTGAGCACAGATACGCAGTATTTT. Amino acids: CAFSTVLSTDTQYF. Together with reference TRBV30 and TRBJ2-3, the CDR3 gives the full variable domain: SQTIHQWPATLVQPVGSPLSLECTVEGTSNPNLYWYRQAAGRGLQLLFYSVGIGQISSEVPQNLSASRPQDRQFILSSKKLLLSDSGFYLCAFSTVLSTDTQYFGPGTRLTVL.

This rearrangement joins TRBV4-3 to TRBJ2-5; D may be TRBD2 (7 bases). The V gene lost 1 base and the J gene lost 9 bases, with 18 bases spanning the gap. Germline assignment: CDR1 LGHNA and CDR2 YSLEER. The CDR3 contains 15 residues. The CDR3 coding sequence is TGCGCCAGCAGCCAAGTAGGGAGGGGGGGGTCGGCCCAGTACTTC. Translated: CASSQVGRGGSAQYF.

The chain is built from TRBV11-1 and TRBJ2-3; 7 nucleotides align to TRBD2. V lost 0 bases to trimming and J lost 2 bases; unmatched junction nucleotides: 5. This CDR3 region has 16 residues. Germline lookup yields CDR1 SGHAT and CDR2 FQDESV (reference sequence). The CDR3 sequence: CASSLAGTIPTDTQYF. The CDR3 region has the DNA TGTGCCAGCAGCTTAGCAGGGACTATTCCCACAGATACGCAGTATTTT.

The CDR3 sequence is CASSESGDKFF. In DNA form, the CDR3 reads TGTGCCAGCAGTGAAAGTGGGGATAAGTTCTTC. V usage is TRBV2 and J usage is TRBJ2-1; D is undetermined. The length of the CDR3 is 11 residues. The V end was cut by 2 bases, the J end by 14 bases, with 10 bases between. CDR1 and CDR2 (germline): SNHLY, FYNNEI.

This chain connects TRBV18 to TRBJ1-1; 7 nucleotides match TRBD1. The ends lost 4 bases at V and 4 bases at J; junction bases unmatched: 9. CDR3 size: 15 residues. From germline, CDR1 is KGHSH and CDR2 LQKENI. The CDR3 here is CASSLYRGHGTEAFF. CDR3 nucleotides: TGTGCCAGCTCACTTTACAGGGGCCATGGCACTGAAGCTTTCTTT. Full variable domain (outside the CDR3, taken from reference TRBV18 and TRBJ1-1): NAGVMQNPRHLVRRRGQEARLRCSPMKGHSHVYWYRQLPEEGLKFMVYLQKENIIDESGMPKERFSAEFPKEGPSILRIQQVVRGDSAAYFCASSLYRGHGTEAFFGQGTRLTVV.